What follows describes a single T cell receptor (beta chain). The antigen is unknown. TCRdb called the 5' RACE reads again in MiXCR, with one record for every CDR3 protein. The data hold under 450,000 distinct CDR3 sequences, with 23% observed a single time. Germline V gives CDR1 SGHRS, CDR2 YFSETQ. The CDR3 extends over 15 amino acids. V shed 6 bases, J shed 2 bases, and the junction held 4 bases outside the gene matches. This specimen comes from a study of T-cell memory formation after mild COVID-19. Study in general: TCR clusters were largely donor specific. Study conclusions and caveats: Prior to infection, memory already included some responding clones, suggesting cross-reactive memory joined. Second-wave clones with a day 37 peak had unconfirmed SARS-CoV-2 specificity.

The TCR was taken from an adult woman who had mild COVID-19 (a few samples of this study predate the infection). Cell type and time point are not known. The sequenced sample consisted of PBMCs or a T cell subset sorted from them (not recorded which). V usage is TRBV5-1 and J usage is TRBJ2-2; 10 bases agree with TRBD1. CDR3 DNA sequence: TGCGCCAGCACGGGACAGGGGCCAAACACCGGGGAGCTGTTTTTT. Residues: CASTGQGPNTGELFF.